Each of the 18 T cell receptor beta chains below was sequenced from the same sample in a study of response to subunit inactivated influenza vaccine. TCRdb reprocessed the RT-PCR reads via MiXCR and lists one record per CDR3 protein. The sample has about 700,000 distinct CDR3 sequences; around 13% are singletons. This material consisted of PBMCs from blood, taken approximately 15 days before vaccination. The source of these receptors is a man between 50 and 59 years old who received an inactivated influenza vaccine.

The rearrangement links TRBV19 to TRBJ2-5; the D gene is possibly TRBD1 (6 bases). Deletions cut 2 bases from V and 4 bases from J, with 20 bases between. This CDR3 spans 17 amino acids. Germline V CDR1 and CDR2: LNHDA, SQIVND (reference sequence). The CDR3 coding sequence is TGTGCCAGTAGTATATCCCGGACCAGGGGTGCTCGAGAGACCCAGTACTTC. Translated: CASSISRTRGARETQYF.

This clonotype has a handful of counts. This chain joins TRBV12-3 or TRBV12-4 and TRBJ1-5; a weak D match, TRBD1 (6 bases). Trimming took off 2 bases at V and 7 bases at J, with 15 bases between the two ends. The CDR3 covers 15 residues. CDR3 coding DNA: TGTGCCAGCAGTTTAAGGTCAGGGGTCGTCCAGCCCCAGCATTTT. This codes for CASSLRSGVVQPQHF.

V usage is TRBV7-2 and J usage is TRBJ1-5; D is possibly TRBD1 (5 bases). Trimming shortened V by 1 base and J by 5 bases, and 12 bases separated the two germline ends. Looked up from germline, CDR1 is SGHTA and CDR2 is FQGNSA. This CDR3 contains 15 residues. CDR3 protein: CASSLGQGGYQPQHF. The CDR3 DNA reads as TGTGCCAGCAGCTTAGGGCAGGGCGGTTATCAGCCCCAGCATTTT.

The CDR3 coding sequence is TGTGCCAGCAGCTTAGCACTAGCGGGAGGTTCACACGAGCAGTACTTC. Amino acids: CASSLALAGGSHEQYF. The genes are TRBV7-2 and TRBJ2-7, with 12 bases fitting TRBD2. The CDR3 consists of 16 residues. Germline V gives CDR1 SGHTA, CDR2 FQGNSA. The V segment lost 0 bases and the J segment 5 bases; nucleotides outside the gene matches: 5.

This clonotype was found a few times. The gene calls are TRBV4-2 and TRBJ2-5, with TRBD2 matching 8 bases. The V gene's germline CDR1 is LGHNA and CDR2 YNFKEQ. The junction had 6 bases not matched to a gene; V was cut back by 5 bases and J by 1 base. The CDR3 consists of 15 residues. The CDR3 DNA is TGTGCCAGCAGCGGCGGGGGGCGGATCCAAGAGACCCAGTACTTC. This encodes CASSGGGRIQETQYF.

The chain joins TRBV7-8 to TRBJ2-5; 7 nucleotides match TRBD1. The CDR3 consists of 16 residues. Trimming removed 5 bases from V and 3 bases from J; junction bases left unmatched: 12. Germline assignment: CDR1 SGHVS and CDR2 FQNEAQ. CDR3 in amino acids: CASSHSRGQPKETQYF. CDR3 nucleotides: TGTGCCAGCAGCCATTCACGGGGACAGCCAAAAGAGACCCAGTACTTC.

A few counts support this clonotype. The chain uses TRBV4-3 and TRBJ2-2; 11 nucleotides agree with TRBD2. The CDR3 contains 19 residues. Per the germline V gene, CDR1 is LGHNA and CDR2 is YSLEER. After removal of 0 bases from V and 4 bases from J, the junction contained 10 bases not matched to a gene. For the CDR3, the DNA is TGCGCCAGCAGCCAAGATTTAATTAGCGGGAGGGGGGGCACCGGGGAGCTGTTTTTT. Translating gives CASSQDLISGRGGTGELFF.

This clonotype was picked up many times. This chain uses TRBV24-1 with TRBJ2-2, with 10 bases lining up with TRBD1. The trim removed 4 bases at V and 6 bases at J, leaving 10 bases unmatched. The germline V gene has CDR1 KGHDR and CDR2 SFDVKD. The CDR3 has 17 residues. This CDR3 reads CATSDETGGIRSGELFF. As DNA, the CDR3 is TGTGCCACCAGTGACGAGACAGGGGGCATAAGGTCCGGGGAGCTGTTTTTT.

The V call is TRBV20-1, the J call TRBJ1-1, with D unclear. The ends were cut back, 0 bases at V and 3 bases at J, with 11 bases in the middle. CDR1 is DFQATT, CDR2 SNEGSKA, per germline (reference sequence). The CDR3 runs to 14 residues. DNA for the CDR3: TGCAGTGCTAGAGAACCGGGGTTCGACACTGAAGCTTTCTTT. Translating it yields CSAREPGFDTEAFF.

The V gene is TRBV2, the J gene TRBJ1-4; TRBD1 aligns across 9 bases. Germline lookup yields CDR1 SNHLY and CDR2 FYNNEI. J gave up 6 bases and V 2 bases, and 4 bases lay outside the gene matches. CDR3 length: 15 amino acids. CDR3 residues: CASSEKTGGDEKLFF. In DNA, the CDR3 is TGTGCCAGCAGTGAAAAGACAGGGGGGGATGAAAAACTGTTTTTT.

This clonotype was seen only a few times. The genes are TRBV18 and TRBJ2-2; no firm D call. V was pared by 2 bases and J by 0 bases, with 7 bases between. The CDR3 is 15 amino acids. Germline V CDR1 and CDR2: KGHSH, LQKENI. CDR3 amino acids: CASSPTRANTGELFF. As DNA, the CDR3 is TGTGCCAGCTCACCAACCAGAGCGAACACCGGGGAGCTGTTTTTT.

This clonotype was observed a few times. This rearrangement joins TRBV15 to TRBJ2-7; no definite D call. Between the trimmed V and J ends, which lost 2 bases and 0 bases, there was a span of 11 bases. Germline CDR1 reads LNHNV; CDR2 reads YYDKDF (reference sequence). The CDR3 length is 15 residues. CDR3 nucleotide sequence: TGTGCCACCAGCAGATCCAGGTCCAGCTCCTACGAGCAGTACTTC. Its translation: CATSRSRSSSYEQYF.

This chain uses TRBV6-1 with TRBJ2-5; possibly TRBD2 for D (5 bases). V dropped 5 bases and J dropped 2 bases, with 9 bases sitting between them. Germline loops: CDR1 MNHNS, CDR2 SASEGT. This CDR3 has 13 amino acids. CDR3 loop: CASSPTTQETQYF. DNA of the CDR3: TGTGCCAGCAGTCCGACTACGCAAGAGACCCAGTACTTC.

This clonotype turned up a few times. CDR3 DNA sequence: TGTGCCAGCAGCTGGGGACAGGGGTTACGGGATGGCTACACCTTC. Its translation: CASSWGQGLRDGYTF. The chain couples TRBV7-2 to TRBJ1-2, with 10 bases that match TRBD1. With V trimmed by 4 bases and J by 6 bases, 8 bases remained unmatched. The CDR3 has 15 amino acids. Germline-derived CDR1 and CDR2 are SGHTA and FQGNSA.

The V and J genes are TRBV27 and TRBJ2-2; tentatively, D is TRBD2 (6 bases). This CDR3 contains 15 residues. CDR1 MNHEY and CDR2 SMNVEV come from the germline V gene (reference sequence). V was clipped by 5 bases and J by 4 bases, with 14 bases between them. The CDR3 region has the DNA TGTGCCAGCAGTCGGTCGGGACTGGGCACCGGGGAGCTGTTTTTT. Protein: CASSRSGLGTGELFF.

The table lists this clonotype with a few counts. The J gene is TRBJ2-7, the V gene TRBV12-3 or TRBV12-4; D is possibly TRBD2 (6 bases). This CDR3 region has 18 residues. Trimming removed 3 bases at V and 2 bases at J, with 23 bases between. The CDR3 sequence is CASSFPSRDPRATYEQYF. The CDR3 region has the DNA TGTGCCAGCAGTTTTCCCTCGCGGGACCCGAGGGCAACCTACGAGCAGTACTTC.

A note on this clonotype: One end of the junction does not line up with germline, which may come from a read error. The CDR3: CVSSGSGRSTDTQYF. CDR3 bases: TGTGTCAGCAGCGGCAGCGGGAGAAGCACAGATACGCAGTATTTT. The rearrangement links TRBV9 to TRBJ2-3; 8 positions match TRBD2. This CDR3 region has 15 residues. Per the germline V gene, CDR1 is SGDLS and CDR2 is YYNGEE.

The chain links TRBV6-1 to TRBJ1-5; TRBD1 matches 9 bases. V shed 6 bases and J 5 bases; nucleotides not matched to a gene: 8. The CDR3 runs to 15 residues. Germline lookup yields CDR1 MNHNS and CDR2 SASEGT. CDR3 sequence: CASSRTGTGYQPQHF. In DNA form, the CDR3 reads TGTGCCAGCAGCCGTACCGGGACAGGGTATCAGCCCCAGCATTTT.